The 24 T cell receptor beta chains below were found in one sample sequenced in a study of cytomegalovirus exposure and HLA in healthy donors. PCR involved 60 Vbeta and 13 Jbeta primers. Sequencing was performed with immunoSEQ multiplex PCR; in TCRdb, only in-frame clones are kept and a portion is missing. The sample holds fewer than 200,000 clones; 80% to 85% are singletons and the top ten take 1.6%. Sequencing input: PBMCs. These receptors all come from a man aged 50 or older in good health and CMV-seronegative.

The chain couples TRBV18 to TRBJ2-7; TRBD1 is a possible D gene (7 bases). The CDR3 has 16 residues. Germline CDR1 and CDR2: KGHSH and LQKENI. V lost 2 bases, J lost 9 bases, and 23 bases lay in between. Here the CDR3 reads CASSPSAGQRLTGQYF. In DNA form, the CDR3 reads TGTGCCAGCTCACCATCCGCGGGACAGAGGTTAACTGGGCAGTACTTC. The full variable domain, its missing parts supplied by reference TRBV18 and TRBJ2-7, is NAGVMQNPRHLVRRRGQEARLRCSPMKGHSHVYWYRQLPEEGLKFMVYLQKENIIDESGMPKERFSAEFPKEGPSILRIQQVVRGDSAAYFCASSPSAGQRLTGQYFGPGTRLTVT.

The chain employs TRBV6-5 and TRBJ2-5; D is possibly TRBD2 (5 bases). The CDR3 extends over 13 amino acids. V was pared by 7 bases and J by 5 bases, with 14 bases between. Per the germline V gene, CDR1 is MNHEY and CDR2 is SVGAGI. The CDR3 sequence is CASKDFFRETQYF. The DNA of the CDR3 is TGTGCCAGCAAGGACTTCTTCAGGGAGACCCAGTACTTC.

The J gene is TRBJ2-5, the V gene TRBV28; the match to TRBD1 covers 8 bases. J gave up 4 bases and V 0 bases, and 4 bases lay outside the gene matches. There are 15 residues in the CDR3. Germline CDR1 is MDHEN and CDR2 is SYDVKM. The CDR3 is CASSLWQGARETQYF. DNA of the CDR3: TGTGCCAGCAGTTTATGGCAGGGGGCGCGAGAGACCCAGTACTTC.

The rearrangement uses TRBV7-9 and TRBJ2-1; 9 nucleotides agree with TRBD1. The germline CDR1 and CDR2 sequences are SEHNR and FQNEAQ (reference sequence). The CDR3 loop spans 17 amino acids. The junction had 12 bases not matched to a gene; V was cut back by 6 bases and J by 3 bases. CDR3 loop: CASSPDRGILSYNEQFF. The CDR3 DNA is TGTGCCAGCAGTCCTGACAGGGGGATTCTGAGCTACAATGAGCAGTTCTTC.

The CDR3 DNA reads TGTGCCAGCAGCCAAGTCAGGACTAGCGGGGGGGCCGTGTGGGAGTTCTTC. Its translation: CASSQVRTSGGAVWEFF. V gene TRBV4-2 combines with J gene TRBJ2-1; 15 positions agree with TRBD2. With V trimmed by 1 base and J by 14 bases, 12 bases remained unmatched. CDR1 LGHNA and CDR2 YNFKEQ come from the germline V gene. The CDR3 totals 17 residues.

This clone was seen only a few times. The chain recombines TRBV2 with TRBJ2-5; the match to TRBD1 covers 8 bases. V was pared by 6 bases and J by 0 bases, with 6 bases of the junction left unmatched. The CDR3 has 15 residues. Germline assignment: CDR1 SNHLY and CDR2 FYNNEI. The CDR3 DNA follows: TGTGCCAGCAGGGGGACAGGCGCCAACCAAGAGACCCAGTACTTC. Its translation is CASRGTGANQETQYF.

This chain connects TRBV7-2 to TRBJ2-3; tentatively, D is TRBD2 (6 bases). The V and J ends lost 4 bases and 2 bases respectively, with 10 bases between them. There are 14 residues in the CDR3. Looked up from germline, CDR1 is SGHTA and CDR2 is FQGNSA. The CDR3 DNA reads TGTGCCAGCAGCTATAGCGGACCCACAGATACGCAGTATTTT. Encoded protein: CASSYSGPTDTQYF.

V is TRBV18 and J is TRBJ2-3, with unresolved D. This CDR3 contains 14 residues. The V end lost 2 bases, the J end lost 2 bases, and 8 bases lay between the germline ends. The V gene's germline CDR1 is KGHSH and CDR2 LQKENI. CDR3 nucleotide sequence: TGTGCCAGCTCACCAGTTACAGACACAGATACGCAGTATTTT. Residues: CASSPVTDTDTQYF.

The V call is TRBV29-1, the J call TRBJ1-3; the match to TRBD1 covers 8 bases. The CDR3 consists of 14 residues. Trimming removed 6 bases from V and 0 bases from J; junction bases left unmatched: 4. The germline CDR1 and CDR2 sequences are SQVTM and ANQGSEA. CDR3 DNA: TGCAGCGTCGCAGGGGGCAGCTCTGGAAACACCATATATTTT. Amino acids: CSVAGGSSGNTIYF.

J is TRBJ2-7 and V is TRBV18, with TRBD2 matching 10 bases. The CDR3 is 14 residues long. Germline V lookup: CDR1 KGHSH, CDR2 LQKENI. The V gene end was trimmed by 6 bases and the J gene end by 5 bases; junction bases not matched to a gene: 7. The CDR3: CASSPGTSGNEQYF. CDR3 nucleotides: TGTGCCAGCTCTCCCGGCACTAGCGGGAACGAGCAGTACTTC.

The V call is TRBV7-2, the J call TRBJ1-3, with 8 bases aligning to TRBD1. The J segment lost 3 bases and the V segment lost 2 bases, leaving 6 bases of the junction unmatched. The CDR3 loop spans 16 amino acids. Germline V gives CDR1 SGHTA, CDR2 FQGNSA. This chain's CDR3 is CASSLPGGVGGNTIYF. In DNA form, the CDR3 reads TGTGCCAGCAGCTTACCAGGGGGCGTCGGTGGAAACACCATATATTTT. The full variable domain, in which reference TRBV7-2 and TRBJ1-3 provide the parts outside the CDR3, is GAGVSQSPSNKVTEKGKDVELRCDPISGHTALYWYRQSLGQGLEFLIYFQGNSAPDKSGLPSDRFSAERTGGSVSTLTIQRTQQEDSAVYLCASSLPGGVGGNTIYFGEGSWLTVV.

The chain has TRBV6-5 and TRBJ1-2; D call uncertain. This CDR3 contains 12 residues. Germline loops: CDR1 MNHEY, CDR2 SVGAGI. The germline V and J ends were trimmed by 6 bases and 7 bases, with 12 bases remaining between them. CDR3 sequence reads: CASRQFLSGYTF. CDR3 DNA: TGTGCCAGCAGACAGTTTCTATCTGGCTACACCTTC.

V usage is TRBV7-2 and J usage is TRBJ2-7; D gene ambiguous. Per the germline V gene, CDR1 is SGHTA and CDR2 is FQGNSA. This CDR3 has 15 amino acids. The ends were cut back, 0 bases at V and 3 bases at J, with 12 bases in the middle. The CDR3 DNA sequence: TGTGCCAGCAGCTTAGCCGCGGCTAGGAACTACGAGCAGTACTTC. Amino acid sequence: CASSLAAARNYEQYF.

With respect to this clone: Sequence at one end of the junction differs from germline and may be a read error. This chain links TRBV7-9 with TRBJ1-1; 9 nucleotides align to TRBD1. CDR3 length: 14 amino acids. Per the germline V gene, CDR1 is SEHNR and CDR2 is FQNEAQ (reference sequence). The CDR3: CSSSPGQGNTEAFF. The CDR3 coding sequence is TGTTCCAGCAGCCCGGGACAGGGTAACACTGAAGCTTTCTTT.

The chain couples TRBV18 to TRBJ1-1; D gene ambiguous. This CDR3 is 18 amino acids long. V lost 1 base and J lost 0, with 18 bases in between. Looked up from germline, CDR1 is KGHSH and CDR2 is LQKENI. CDR3 bases: TGTGCCAGCTCACCACGAGGCGGCTCAGCAGAGGTGAACACTGAAGCTTTCTTT. Encoded protein: CASSPRGGSAEVNTEAFF.

The rearrangement joins TRBV5-6 to TRBJ1-1, with D perhaps matching TRBD1 (5 bases). The V end was cut by 4 bases, the J end by 11 bases, with 15 bases between. The CDR3 totals 12 residues. Germline values: CDR1 SGHDT, CDR2 YYEEEE. CDR3 loop: CASSPAGRSAFF. The CDR3 coding sequence is TGTGCCAGCAGCCCGGCAGGGAGGTCGGCTTTCTTT.

This clone was seen more than once but under ten times. This rearrangement joins TRBV10-2 to TRBJ1-4; 10 nucleotides agree with TRBD1. CDR1 is WSHSY and CDR2 is SAAADI in the germline V gene. J was trimmed by 10 bases and V by 4 bases; bases with no gene match: 3. The CDR3 has 13 residues. In DNA form, the CDR3 reads TGCGCCAGCAGTGGACAGGGGGCGGTAAAACTGTTTTTT. It translates to CASSGQGAVKLFF.

The V and J genes are TRBV28 and TRBJ1-2; D call uncertain. CDR3 length: 13 residues. Germline CDR1 is MDHEN and CDR2 is SYDVKM. Trimming stripped 6 bases from V and 4 bases from J, with 12 bases between. The CDR3: CASRIGGLYGYTF. The CDR3 region has the DNA TGTGCCAGCAGGATTGGAGGACTCTATGGCTACACCTTC.

V is TRBV4-3 and J is TRBJ2-5; 11 nucleotides match TRBD1. The CDR3 contains 18 residues. V lost 0 bases and J lost 5; bases outside the gene matches: 11. Germline loops: CDR1 LGHNA, CDR2 YSLEER. CDR3 protein: CASSQDLPGQGVSETQYF. DNA of the CDR3: TGCGCCAGCAGCCAAGATCTACCGGGACAGGGGGTATCGGAGACCCAGTACTTC.

This sequence joins TRBV18 and TRBJ2-7; a weak D match, TRBD1 (6 bases). Germline assignment: CDR1 KGHSH and CDR2 LQKENI. This CDR3 is 14 amino acids long. V lost 3 bases to trimming and J lost 2 bases, with 11 bases between them. The chain's CDR3 is CASSPTGEAYEQYF. CDR3 in DNA: TGTGCCAGCTCACCGACAGGCGAAGCCTACGAGCAGTACTTC.

The chain carries TRBV19 and TRBJ1-2, with TRBD1 as a possible D gene (6 bases). This CDR3 is 14 amino acids long. Germline V CDR1 and CDR2: LNHDA, SQIVND (reference sequence). The V end was cut by 2 bases, the J end by 6 bases, with 13 bases between. The CDR3 bases are TGTGCCAGTAGTATATCTGGTGGGACACATGGCTACACCTTC. It specifies CASSISGGTHGYTF.

J is TRBJ2-5 and V is TRBV5-1; TRBD2 matches 8 bases. The J segment lost 4 bases and the V segment lost 3 bases, leaving 8 bases of the junction unmatched. The CDR3 spans 15 residues. Germline lookup yields CDR1 SGHRS and CDR2 YFSETQ. CDR3 sequence reads: CASSSLGGGPETQYF. The CDR3 nucleotides read TGCGCCAGCAGCTCGTTGGGCGGGGGGCCAGAGACCCAGTACTTC. Full variable domain (remainder filled in from reference TRBV5-1 and TRBJ2-5): KAGVTQTPRYLIKTRGQQVTLSCSPISGHRSVSWYQQTPGQGLQFLFEYFSETQRNKGNFPGRFSGRQFSNSRSEMNVSTLELGDSALYLCASSSLGGGPETQYFGPGTRLLVL.

This clone appeared a few times. The rearrangement uses TRBV4-1 and TRBJ1-5; TRBD1 matches at 7 bases. Germline trimming cut 3 bases from V and 4 bases from J; bases unmatched to any gene: 6. CDR3 size: 15 residues. Per germline, CDR1 MGHRA and CDR2 YSYEKL. DNA for the CDR3: TGCGCCAGCAGCCAGACCGGGACAGATAATCAGCCCCAGCATTTT. It yields the protein CASSQTGTDNQPQHF.

The chain links TRBV18 to TRBJ2-1; D is unresolved. Germline lookup yields CDR1 KGHSH and CDR2 LQKENI. Trimming removed 0 bases at V and 8 bases at J, with 14 bases between. There are 15 residues in the CDR3. The CDR3 sequence is CASSPPSPGQDEQFF. The DNA of the CDR3 is TGTGCCAGCTCACCACCTTCACCGGGTCAAGATGAGCAGTTCTTC.